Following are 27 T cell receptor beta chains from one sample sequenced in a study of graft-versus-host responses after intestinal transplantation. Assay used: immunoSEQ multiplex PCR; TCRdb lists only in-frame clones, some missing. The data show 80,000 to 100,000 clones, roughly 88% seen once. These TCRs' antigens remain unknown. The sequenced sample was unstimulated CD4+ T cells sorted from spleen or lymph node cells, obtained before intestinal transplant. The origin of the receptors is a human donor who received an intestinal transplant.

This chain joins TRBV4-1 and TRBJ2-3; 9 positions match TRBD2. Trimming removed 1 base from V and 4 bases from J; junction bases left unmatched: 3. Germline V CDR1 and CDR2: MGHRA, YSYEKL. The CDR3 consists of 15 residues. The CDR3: CASSQARTSADTQYF. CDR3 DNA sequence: TGCGCCAGCAGCCAAGCTCGGACTAGCGCAGATACGCAGTATTTT.

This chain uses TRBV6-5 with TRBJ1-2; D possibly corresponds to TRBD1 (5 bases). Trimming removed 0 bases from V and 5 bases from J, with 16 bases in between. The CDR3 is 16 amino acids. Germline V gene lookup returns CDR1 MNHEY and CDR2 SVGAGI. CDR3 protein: CASSYSGDGAGYGYTF. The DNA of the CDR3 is TGTGCCAGCAGTTACTCGGGTGATGGGGCAGGGTATGGCTACACCTTC.

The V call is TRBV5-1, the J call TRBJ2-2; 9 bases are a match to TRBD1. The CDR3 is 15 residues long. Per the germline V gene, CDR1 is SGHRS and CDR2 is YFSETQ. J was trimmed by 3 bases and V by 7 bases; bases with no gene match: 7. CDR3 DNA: TGCGCCAGCGGAACGACAGGGGGAGACACCGGGGAGCTGTTTTTT. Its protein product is CASGTTGGDTGELFF.

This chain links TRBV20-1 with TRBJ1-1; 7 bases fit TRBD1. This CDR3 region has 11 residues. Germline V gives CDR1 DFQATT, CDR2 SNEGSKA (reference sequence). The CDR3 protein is CSGRGPPEAFF. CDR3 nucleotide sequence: TGCAGCGGTAGGGGGCCCCCTGAAGCTTTCTTT.

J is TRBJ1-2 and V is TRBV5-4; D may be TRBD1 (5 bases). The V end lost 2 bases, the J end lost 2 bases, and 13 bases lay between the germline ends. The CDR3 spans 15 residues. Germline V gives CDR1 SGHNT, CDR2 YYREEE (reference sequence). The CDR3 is CASSFLGGPNYGYTF. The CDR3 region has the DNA TGTGCCAGCAGCTTCCTCGGGGGACCAAACTATGGCTACACCTTC.

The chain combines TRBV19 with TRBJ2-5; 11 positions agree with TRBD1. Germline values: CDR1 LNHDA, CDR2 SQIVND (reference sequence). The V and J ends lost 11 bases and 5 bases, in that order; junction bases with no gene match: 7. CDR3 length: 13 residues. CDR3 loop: CAVRDRGGETQYF. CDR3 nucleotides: TGTGCCGTCCGGGACAGGGGGGGGGAGACCCAGTACTTC.

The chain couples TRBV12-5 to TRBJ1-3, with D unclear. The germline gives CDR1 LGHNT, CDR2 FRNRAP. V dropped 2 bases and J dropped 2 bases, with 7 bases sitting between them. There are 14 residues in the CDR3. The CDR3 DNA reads TGTGCTAGTGGTTTGTCGGGTACTGGAAACACCATATATTTT. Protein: CASGLSGTGNTIYF.

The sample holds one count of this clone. CDR3 in DNA: TGCAGCGTCCTAGGGACTAGCGGGACCTACGAGCAGTACTTC. It specifies CSVLGTSGTYEQYF. The rearrangement joins TRBV29-1 to TRBJ2-5, with TRBD2 matching over 13 bases. Gene TRBJ2-7 matches the end of the DNA better, so the J call may be wrong. CDR1 and CDR2 from the germline V gene are SQVTM and ANQGSEA. CDR3 length equals 14 residues.

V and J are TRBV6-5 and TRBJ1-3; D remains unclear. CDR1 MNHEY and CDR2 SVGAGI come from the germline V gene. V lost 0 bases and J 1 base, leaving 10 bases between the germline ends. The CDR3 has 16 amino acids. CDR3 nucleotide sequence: TGTGCCAGCAGTTACTCGCGGGATGGATCTGGAAACACCATATATTTT. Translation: CASSYSRDGSGNTIYF.

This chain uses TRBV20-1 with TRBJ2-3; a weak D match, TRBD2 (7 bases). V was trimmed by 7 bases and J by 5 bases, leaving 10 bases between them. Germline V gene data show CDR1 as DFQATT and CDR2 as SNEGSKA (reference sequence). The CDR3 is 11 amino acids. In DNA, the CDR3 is TGCAGTGGGGGGGGCCAAGATACGCAGTATTTT. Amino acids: CSGGGQDTQYF.

The CDR3 spells CASSEVPGGHGYTF. CDR3 in DNA: TGTGCCAGCAGTGAAGTTCCAGGGGGCCATGGCTACACCTTC. This chain connects TRBV6-1 to TRBJ1-2, with 8 bases aligning to TRBD1. The germline CDR1 and CDR2 sequences are MNHNS and SASEGT. This CDR3 has 14 residues. The junction had 4 bases not matched to a gene; V was cut back by 1 base and J by 6 bases.

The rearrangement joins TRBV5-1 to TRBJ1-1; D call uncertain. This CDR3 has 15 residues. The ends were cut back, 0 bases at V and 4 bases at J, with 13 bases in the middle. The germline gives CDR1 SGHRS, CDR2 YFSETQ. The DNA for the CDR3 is TGCGCCAGCAGCTTGGCCCCAGATAGAGGCACTGAAGCTTTCTTT. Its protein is CASSLAPDRGTEAFF.

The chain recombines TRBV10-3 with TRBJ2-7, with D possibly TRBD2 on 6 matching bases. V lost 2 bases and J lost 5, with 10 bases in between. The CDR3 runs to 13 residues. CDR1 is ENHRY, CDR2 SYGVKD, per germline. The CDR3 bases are TGTGCCATCAGTGAGGTGGAGGGCGACGAGCAGTACTTC. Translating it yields CAISEVEGDEQYF.

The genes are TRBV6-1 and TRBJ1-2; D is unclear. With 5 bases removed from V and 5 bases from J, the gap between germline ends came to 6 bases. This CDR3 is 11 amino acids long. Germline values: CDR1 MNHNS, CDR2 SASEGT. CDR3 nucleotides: TGTGCCAGCAGTAGAGAATATGGCTACACCTTC. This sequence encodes CASSREYGYTF.

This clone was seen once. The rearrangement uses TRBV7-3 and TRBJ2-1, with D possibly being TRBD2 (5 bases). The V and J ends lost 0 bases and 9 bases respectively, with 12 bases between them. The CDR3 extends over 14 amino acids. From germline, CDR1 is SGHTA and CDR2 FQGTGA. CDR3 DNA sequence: TGTGCCAGCAGCTTAACGTCGACCGGGATTGAGCAGTTCTTC. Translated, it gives CASSLTSTGIEQFF.

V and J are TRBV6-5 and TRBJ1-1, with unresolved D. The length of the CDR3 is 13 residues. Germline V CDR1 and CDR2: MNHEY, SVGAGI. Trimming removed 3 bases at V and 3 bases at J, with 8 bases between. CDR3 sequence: CASSYNGYTEAFF. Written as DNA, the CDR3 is TGTGCCAGCAGTTATAACGGTTACACTGAAGCTTTCTTT.

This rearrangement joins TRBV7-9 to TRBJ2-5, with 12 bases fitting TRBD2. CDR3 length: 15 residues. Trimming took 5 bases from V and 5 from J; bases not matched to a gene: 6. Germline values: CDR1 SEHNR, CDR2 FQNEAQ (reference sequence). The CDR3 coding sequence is TGTGCCAGCAGCGCCGGACTAGCGGGGACGGAGACCCAGTACTTC. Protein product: CASSAGLAGTETQYF.

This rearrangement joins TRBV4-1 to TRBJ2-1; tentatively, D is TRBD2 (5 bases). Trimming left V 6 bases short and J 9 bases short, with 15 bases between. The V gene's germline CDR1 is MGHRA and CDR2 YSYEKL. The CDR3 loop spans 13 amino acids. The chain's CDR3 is CASRPAPRGEQFF. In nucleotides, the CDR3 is TGCGCCAGCAGGCCGGCCCCTCGGGGTGAGCAGTTCTTC.

CDR3 sequence reads: CASSLSGPYEQYF. In DNA form, the CDR3 reads TGTGCCAGCAGCTTAAGCGGGCCCTACGAGCAGTACTTC. V usage is TRBV27 and J usage is TRBJ2-7; perhaps TRBD2 as D (6 bases). CDR1 is MNHEY and CDR2 is SMNVEV in the germline V gene (reference sequence). The CDR3 has 13 residues. The V gene lost 6 bases and the J gene lost 2 bases, with 11 bases spanning the gap.

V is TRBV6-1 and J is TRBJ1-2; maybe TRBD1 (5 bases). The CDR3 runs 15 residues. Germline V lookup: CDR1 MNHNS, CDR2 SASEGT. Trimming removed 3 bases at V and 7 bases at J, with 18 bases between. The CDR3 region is CASSEGFGGPGGYTF. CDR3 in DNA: TGTGCCAGCAGTGAGGGGTTCGGGGGTCCCGGTGGCTACACCTTC.

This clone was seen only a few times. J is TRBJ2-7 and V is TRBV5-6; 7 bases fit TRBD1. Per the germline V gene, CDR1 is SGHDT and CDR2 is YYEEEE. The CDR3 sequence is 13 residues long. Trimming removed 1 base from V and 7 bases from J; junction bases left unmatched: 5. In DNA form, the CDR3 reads TGTGCCAGCAGCTTGTTGGCAGGGGGTGAGCAGTACTTC. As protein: CASSLLAGGEQYF.

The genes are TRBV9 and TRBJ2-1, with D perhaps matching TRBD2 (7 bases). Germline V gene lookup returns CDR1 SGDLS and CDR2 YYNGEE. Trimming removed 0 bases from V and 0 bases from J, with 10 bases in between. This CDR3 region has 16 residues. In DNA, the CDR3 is TGTGCCAGCAGCGTAGAGGGGGGGAGCTCCTACAATGAGCAGTTCTTC. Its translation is CASSVEGGSSYNEQFF.

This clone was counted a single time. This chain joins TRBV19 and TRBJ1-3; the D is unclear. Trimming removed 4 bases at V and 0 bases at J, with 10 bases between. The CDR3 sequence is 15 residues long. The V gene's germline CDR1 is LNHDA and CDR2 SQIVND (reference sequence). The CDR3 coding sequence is TGTGCCAGTAGTAAGGAGGGTAGCTCTGGAAACACCATATATTTT. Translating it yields CASSKEGSSGNTIYF.

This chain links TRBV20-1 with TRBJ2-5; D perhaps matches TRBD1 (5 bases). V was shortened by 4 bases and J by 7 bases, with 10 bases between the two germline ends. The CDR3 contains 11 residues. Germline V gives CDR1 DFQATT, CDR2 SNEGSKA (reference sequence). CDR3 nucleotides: TGCAGTGCTAATTATCAGGGGACCCAGTACTTC. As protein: CSANYQGTQYF.

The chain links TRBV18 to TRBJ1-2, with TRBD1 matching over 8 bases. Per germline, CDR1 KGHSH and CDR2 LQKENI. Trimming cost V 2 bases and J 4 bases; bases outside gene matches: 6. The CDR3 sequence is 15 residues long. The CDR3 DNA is TGTGCCAGCTCACCAGAACAGGGGGGCGTCTATGGCTACACCTTC. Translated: CASSPEQGGVYGYTF.

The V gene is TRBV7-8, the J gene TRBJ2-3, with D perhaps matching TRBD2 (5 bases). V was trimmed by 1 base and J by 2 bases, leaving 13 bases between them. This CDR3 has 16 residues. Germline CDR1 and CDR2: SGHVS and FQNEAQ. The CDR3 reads CASSLEAGKYTDTQYF. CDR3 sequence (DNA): TGTGCCAGCAGCTTAGAGGCGGGCAAATACACAGATACGCAGTATTTT.

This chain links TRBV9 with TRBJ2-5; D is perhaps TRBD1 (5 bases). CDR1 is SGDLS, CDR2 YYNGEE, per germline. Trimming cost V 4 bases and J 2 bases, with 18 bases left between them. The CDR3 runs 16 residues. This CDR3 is CASSPDLGRTQETQYF. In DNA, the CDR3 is TGTGCCAGCAGCCCCGACTTGGGGCGAACACAAGAGACCCAGTACTTC.